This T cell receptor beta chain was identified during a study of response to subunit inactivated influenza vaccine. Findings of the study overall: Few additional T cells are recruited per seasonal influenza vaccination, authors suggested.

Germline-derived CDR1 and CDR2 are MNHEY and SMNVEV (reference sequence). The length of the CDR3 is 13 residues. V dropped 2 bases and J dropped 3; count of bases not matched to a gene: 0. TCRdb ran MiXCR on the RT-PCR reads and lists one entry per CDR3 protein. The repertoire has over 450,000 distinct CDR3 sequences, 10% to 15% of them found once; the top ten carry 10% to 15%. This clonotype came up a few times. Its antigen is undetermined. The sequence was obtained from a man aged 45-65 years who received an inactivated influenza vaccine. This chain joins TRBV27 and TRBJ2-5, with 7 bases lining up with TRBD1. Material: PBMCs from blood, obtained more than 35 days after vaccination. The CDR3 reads CASSLGTEETQYF. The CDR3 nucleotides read TGTGCCAGCAGTTTAGGGACAGAAGAGACCCAGTACTTC.